This TCR beta chain was sequenced for a study of Graves' ophthalmopathy and Graves' hyperthyroidism. General study results and limits: Blood contained most expanded thyroid clonotypes exceeding 0.001 frequency.

As for this clonotype: Its target is not known.

RNA transcripts served as template for amplifying TCR beta CDR3 sequences. An initial RT-PCR round employing HTBI primers preceded a second-round multiplex PCR. In TCRdb, the multiplex PCR reads were re-called with MiXCR into one record per CDR3 protein. The profile shows about 240,000 distinct CDR3 sequences, around 45% of them singletons. Excluded were patients with other autoimmune diseases, uncontrolled infections, pregnancy or lactation. Germline loops: CDR1 MGHRA, CDR2 YSYEKL. V lost 0 bases, J lost 4 bases, and 9 bases lay in between. The CDR3 consists of 14 residues. The clonotype originates from an adult man with Graves' ophthalmopathy. V usage is TRBV4-1 and J usage is TRBJ2-5, with D unclear. The sample was peripheral blood. CDR3 nucleotides: TGCGCCAGCAGCCAAGAGCTAGGGCGAGAGACCCAGTACTTC. Translation: CASSQELGRETQYF.